Presented here are 29 T cell receptor beta chains from one specimen sequenced in a study of blood T cells in healthy people across ages. The use of a sample-barcoded 5' primer and a J-beta primer mix characterized a second PCR of 7 to 11 cycles. Each CDR3 protein gets one entry after TCRdb re-called the 5' RACE reads with MiXCR. The sample holds about 700,000 distinct CDR3 sequences, 32% seen once. Sequencing used blood. All receptors come from a woman older than 75 in good health.

This clonotype was seen ten or more times. The V gene is TRBV4-1, the J gene TRBJ1-5; D might be TRBD1 (5 bases). Trimming shortened V by 0 bases and J by 8 bases, and 14 bases separated the two germline ends. The CDR3 consists of 15 residues. Germline values: CDR1 MGHRA, CDR2 YSYEKL. DNA of the CDR3: TGCGCCAGCAGCCAAGATGGGGGAGCTGTTAAGCCCCAGCATTTT. Translated: CASSQDGGAVKPQHF.

This rearrangement joins TRBV20-1 to TRBJ2-5; D not certain. Germline-derived CDR1 and CDR2 are DFQATT and SNEGSKA (reference sequence). The CDR3 sequence is 14 residues long. V shed 7 bases and J shed 1 base, with 16 bases lying between them. The CDR3 region has the DNA TGCAGTGTTTCGAATCCGCAGACCCAAGAGACCCAGTACTTC. This codes for CSVSNPQTQETQYF.

Turning to this clonotype: This clone may be a read error of a much larger clone one base away. J is TRBJ2-7 and V is TRBV7-2; D is uncertain. Gene TRBJ2-5 matches the end of the DNA better, so the J call may be wrong. The CDR3 is 12 residues long. Germline-derived CDR1 and CDR2 are SGHTA and FQGNSA. CDR3 amino acids: CASSLGCETQYF. The CDR3 DNA reads TGTGCCAGCAGCTTAGGTTGTGAGACCCAGTACTTC.

This clonotype was detected only once. The V call is TRBV7-2, the J call TRBJ2-1; 7 bases fit TRBD1. Losses at the gene ends were 1 base for V and 8 bases for J; bases not matched to a gene: 8. Per the germline V gene, CDR1 is SGHTA and CDR2 is FQGNSA. The CDR3 is 15 amino acids. The CDR3 bases are TGTGCCAGCAGCTTAGAGTGGATAGGGGGCTATGAGCAGTTCTTC. It translates to CASSLEWIGGYEQFF.

This clonotype was counted a few times. A much larger clone lies a single base off, so this may be a read error. CDR3: CASSVEAGRSHEQYF. CDR3 DNA: TGTGCCAGCAGCGTAGAGGCAGGGAGAAGTCATGAGCAGTACTTC. The chain recombines TRBV9 with TRBJ2-5; either TRBD1 or TRBD2 may supply D (5 bases each). The germline gives CDR1 SGDLS, CDR2 YYNGEE. The ends were cut back, 0 bases at V and 11 bases at J, with 20 bases in the middle. The CDR3 runs to 15 residues.

A remark on this clonotype: A single base separates this from a much larger clone, so it may be a read error. V gene TRBV19 combines with J gene TRBJ2-1; 8 bases line up with TRBD2. The V gene's germline CDR1 is LNHDA and CDR2 SQIVND (reference sequence). The length of the CDR3 is 15 residues. The V segment lost 7 bases and the J segment 12 bases; nucleotides outside the gene matches: 17. The CDR3 here is CASTKIPGLEIGQFF. CDR3 in DNA: TGTGCCAGTACCAAAATACCGGGACTAGAAATTGGGCAGTTCTTC.

By share, this clonotype ranks as medium-sized (0.01 to 0.1%). This chain connects TRBV15 to TRBJ2-7; no reliable D call. Germline CDR1 and CDR2: LNHNV and YYDKDF (reference sequence). CDR3 size: 12 residues. V lost 0 bases, J lost 3 bases, and 3 bases lay in between. CDR3 region: CATSREYYEQYF. The CDR3 nucleotides are TGTGCCACCAGCAGAGAATACTACGAGCAGTACTTC.

The gene calls are TRBV7-9 and TRBJ1-1; 9 bases map to TRBD1. The CDR3 is 15 amino acids. Germline V gene sequence: CDR1 SEHNR, CDR2 FQNEAQ (reference sequence). The V and J ends lost 1 base and 3 bases, in that order; junction bases with no gene match: 3. The CDR3 spells CASSLGDREYTEAFF. In nucleotides, the CDR3 is TGTGCCAGCAGCTTAGGGGACAGGGAGTACACTGAAGCTTTCTTT. Drawing the rest from reference TRBV7-9 and TRBJ1-1, the complete variable domain is DTGVSQNPRHKITKRGQNVTFRCDPISEHNRLYWYRQTLGQGPEFLTYFQNEAQLEKSRLLSDRFSAERPKGSFSTLEIQRTEQGDSAMYLCASSLGDREYTEAFFGQGTRLTVV.

This clonotype was detected many times. The chain couples TRBV12-3 or TRBV12-4 to TRBJ1-5, with a possible D match to TRBD1 (5 bases). Deletions cut 2 bases from V and 1 base from J, with 12 bases between. The CDR3 totals 16 residues. For the CDR3, the DNA is TGTGCCAGCAGTTTACAAGGGACGCCGAGCAATCAGCCCCAGCATTTT. Translation: CASSLQGTPSNQPQHF.

Details on this clonotype: A read error may produce the germline difference seen at one junction end. V usage is TRBV7-2 and J usage is TRBJ2-4; D is perhaps TRBD2 (6 bases). The CDR3 totals 15 residues. In germline, CDR1 is SGHTA, CDR2 FQGNSA. In DNA, the CDR3 is TGTGCCGGCAGCTTACGGCGGGAAACCACGGGAGAGCAGTACTTC. Its translation is CAGSLRRETTGEQYF.

This clonotype was observed many times. A read error may produce the germline difference seen at one junction end. The V and J genes are TRBV30 and TRBJ1-1; 10 bases align to TRBD1. CDR1 and CDR2 from the germline V gene are GTSNPN and SVGIG (reference sequence). There are 15 residues in the CDR3. CDR3 sequence: CAWSASGTGDTEAFF. The CDR3 region has the DNA TGTGCCTGGAGTGCCTCCGGGACAGGGGACACCGAAGCTTTCTTT.

This clonotype was counted many times. One end of the junction varies from germline; a read error may be responsible. V usage is TRBV10-3 and J usage is TRBJ2-1; 7 nucleotides match TRBD2. The CDR3 sequence is 11 residues long. CDR1 is ENHRY and CDR2 is SYGVKD in the germline V gene. CDR3 amino acids: CATSRGDEQFF. The CDR3 region has the DNA TGTGCCACCAGTCGGGGGGACGAGCAGTTCTTC.

Notes on this clonotype: Possible read error: a much larger clone is one base away. This sequence joins TRBV6-2 or TRBV6-3 and TRBJ2-7; D gene unclear. Per the germline V gene, CDR1 is MNHEY and CDR2 is SVGEGT. The CDR3 contains 12 residues. Trimming removed 11 bases at V and 7 bases at J, with 18 bases between. The CDR3, as DNA: TGTGCCGCGAACGGAGTCGCCGGGGAGCAGTACTTC. Residues: CAANGVAGEQYF.

In this sample, this clonotype turned up a few times. At one end the junction does not follow the germline gene, possibly because of a read error. The rearrangement uses TRBV4-1 and TRBJ1-2; 10 bases agree with TRBD1. The CDR3 is 15 amino acids. Germline CDR1 is MGHRA and CDR2 is YSYEKL. The CDR3 sequence is CAGSQGTGANYGYTF. Written as DNA, the CDR3 is TGCGCCGGCAGCCAAGGGACAGGGGCTAACTATGGCTACACTTTC.

Note on this clonotype: This may be a read error, as it is one base from a much larger clone. V gene TRBV6-1 combines with J gene TRBJ2-1; tentative D call: TRBD2 (7 bases). The V end was cut by 4 bases, the J end by 8 bases, with 18 bases between. The length of the CDR3 is 15 residues. The V gene's germline CDR1 is MNHNS and CDR2 SASEGT. CDR3 DNA sequence: TGTGCCAGCAGTGTGGTACGGGGGGCGCGGGATGAGCAGTTCTTC. Amino acid sequence: CASSVVRGARDEQFF.

This clonotype has just a few counts. A read error is possible here, since a much larger clone lies one base away. This chain connects TRBV6-6 to TRBJ2-1; D unresolved. The CDR3 runs 16 residues. From germline, CDR1 is MNHNY and CDR2 SVGAGI (reference sequence). The chain's CDR3 is CTSTESRTEKVNEQFF. The CDR3, as DNA: TGTACCAGCACCGAATCGCGGACGGAAAAGGTCAATGAGCAGTTCTTC.

Ten or more counts support this clonotype. For the CDR3, the DNA is TGCGCCAGCAGCTTGGGAGCCCCTCCGACAGGGAACTATGGCTACACCTTC. Translation: CASSLGAPPTGNYGYTF. The chain carries TRBV5-1 and TRBJ1-2, with 7 bases identical to TRBD1. The CDR3 has 17 residues. In germline, CDR1 is SGHRS, CDR2 YFSETQ. The junction had 10 bases not matched to a gene; V was cut back by 0 bases and J by 2 bases. Using reference TRBV5-1 and TRBJ1-2 for the parts outside the CDR3, the full variable domain is KAGVTQTPRYLIKTRGQQVTLSCSPISGHRSVSWYQQTPGQGLQFLFEYFSETQRNKGNFPGRFSGRQFSNSRSEMNVSTLELGDSALYLCASSLGAPPTGNYGYTFGSGTRLTVV.

V is TRBV20-1 and J is TRBJ2-2, with 15 bases lining up with TRBD2. Per the germline V gene, CDR1 is DFQATT and CDR2 is SNEGSKA (reference sequence). Trimming cost V 7 bases and J 5 bases; bases outside gene matches: 8. The CDR3 consists of 16 residues. The CDR3 region has the DNA TGCAGTGGTCGGACTAGCGGGGGGGCGGTAACCGGGGAGCTGTTTTTT. This gives the protein CSGRTSGGAVTGELFF.

V gene TRBV25-1 combines with J gene TRBJ2-7; D ambiguous. V shed 3 bases and J shed 6 bases, with 9 bases lying between them. This CDR3 has 12 residues. Germline lookup yields CDR1 MGHDK and CDR2 SYGVNS. This CDR3 is CASSDQASEQYF. The CDR3 nucleotides are TGTGCCAGCAGTGATCAGGCATCCGAGCAGTACTTC.

A remark on this clonotype: The junction departs from the called germline gene at one end, perhaps through a read error. The chain has TRBV5-1 and TRBJ2-1, with D perhaps given as TRBD1 or TRBD2 (6 bases each). Germline CDR1 and CDR2: SGHRS and YFSETQ. CDR3 length equals 14 residues. The CDR3 DNA follows: TGCGCTAGCAGAGCGAGGGGGGACTTCAATGAGCAGTTCTTC. Residues: CASRARGDFNEQFF.

This clonotype was picked up a small number of times. The V gene is TRBV5-1, the J gene TRBJ2-2, with TRBD1 matching over 10 bases. The germline gives CDR1 SGHRS, CDR2 YFSETQ. Trimming at V came to 1 base and at J to 6 bases, leaving 9 bases not matched to a gene. The CDR3 contains 17 residues. Written as DNA, the CDR3 is TGCGCCAGCAGCTTGTCCCCGGGACAGGGGTTCCCCGGGGAGCTGTTTTTT. Its protein product is CASSLSPGQGFPGELFF.

This clonotype has a count of ten or more. The chain has TRBV20-1 and TRBJ1-2, with D possibly being TRBD1 (6 bases). The V gene lost 4 bases and the J gene lost 8 bases, with 26 bases spanning the gap. Germline loops: CDR1 DFQATT, CDR2 SNEGSKA (reference sequence). The CDR3 length is 16 residues. CDR3 sequence: CSATPPIGQGSRGYTF. The CDR3 DNA is TGCAGTGCTACACCTCCTATCGGGCAGGGGAGTAGGGGCTACACCTTC.

This clonotype was counted between two and nine times. The CDR3 loop is CASSPVVGEVAFF. The CDR3, as DNA: TGTGCCAGCAGCCCCGTCGTGGGGGAGGTAGCTTTCTTT. The chain joins TRBV7-6 to TRBJ1-1, with D tentatively TRBD1 (5 bases). V dropped 5 bases and J dropped 10 bases, with 17 bases sitting between them. From germline, CDR1 is SGHVS and CDR2 FNYEAQ. The CDR3 covers 13 residues.

This clonotype showed up many times. The rearrangement uses TRBV20-1 and TRBJ2-4; TRBD2 agrees at 10 bases. Trimming took 5 bases from V and 3 from J; bases not matched to a gene: 13. This CDR3 region has 17 residues. CDR1 DFQATT and CDR2 SNEGSKA come from the germline V gene (reference sequence). Here the CDR3 reads CSAGPRSGGGGKNIQYF. DNA for the CDR3: TGCAGTGCTGGACCGAGGAGCGGGGGGGGTGGCAAAAACATTCAGTACTTC.

This clonotype was observed many times. The chain joins TRBV5-1 to TRBJ1-1; no clear D gene. CDR1 is SGHRS and CDR2 is YFSETQ in the germline V gene. Trimming shortened V by 3 bases and J by 0 bases, and 12 bases separated the two germline ends. The CDR3 has 15 residues. The CDR3 nucleotides are TGCGCCAGCAGCTATAATGGGGAGGTGAACACTGAAGCTTTCTTT. Residues: CASSYNGEVNTEAFF.

The chain links TRBV21-1 to TRBJ2-1; TRBD1, the table's D call, was not compared with the DNA. TRBV21-1 is a known pseudogene. The CDR3 length is 17 residues. CDR3: CASSTTRRSQGYNEQFF. CDR3 bases: TGTGCCAGCAGCACGACAAGACGGTCCCAGGGCTACAATGAGCAGTTCTTC.

In the case of this clonotype: This may be a read error, as it is one base from a much larger clone. CDR3 nucleotides: TGTGCCAGCAGCCAAAATGGGAGAGGGCACTACGAGCAGTACTTC. The encoded protein is CASSQNGRGHYEQYF. The chain has TRBV3-1 and TRBJ2-5, with D tentatively TRBD2 (5 bases). The J call is in doubt because the DNA end fits TRBJ2-7 better. The CDR3 totals 15 residues. Germline V gives CDR1 LGHDT, CDR2 YNNKEL (reference sequence).

The V and J genes are TRBV7-9 and TRBJ1-2; D unclear. The CDR3 is 15 amino acids. Germline V CDR1 and CDR2: SEHNR, FQNEAQ (reference sequence). V lost 4 bases and J 0 bases, leaving 12 bases between the germline ends. In nucleotides, the CDR3 is TGTGCCAGCAGCTCGCCGGGCAGTGCTAACTATGGCTACACCTTC. This translates into CASSSPGSANYGYTF.

This clonotype was recorded a few times. With a much larger clone just one base away, this may be a read error. The chain recombines TRBV20-1 with TRBJ2-5; no definite D call. Germline V gene data show CDR1 as DFQATT and CDR2 as SNEGSKA (reference sequence). The CDR3 is made up of 12 amino acids. The CDR3 DNA reads TGCAGTGTGAGCAGGATCCAAGAGGCCCAGTACTTC. It is translated as CSVSRIQEAQYF.